This is a list of T cell receptor beta chains from one sample in a study of PD-1 blockade in classical Hodgkin lymphoma. Sequenced by immunoSEQ multiplex PCR; TCRdb stores in-frame clones only, minus some. This repertoire shows about 50,000 clones, 88% found once; its top ten account for about 5.6%. The sequences come from peripheral blood mononuclear cells (PBMCs), collected before the second cycle of nivolumab. The receptors shown here come from a human donor with classical Hodgkin lymphoma. CDR3s include the opening cysteine and the closing phenylalanine or tryptophan. The D gene is left open where the match is weak. Not every row has a clone size; where given, it reads once, few, many or a size class.

TRBV5-1	-	TRBJ2-2	-	TGCGCCAGCAGCCATCAGGGAGCGAACACCGGGGAGCTGTTTTTT	CASSHQGANTGELFF
TRBV5-1	-	TRBJ1-2	TRBD1	TGCGCCAGCAGCTTGGAAGGGGGCGACTATGGCTACACCTTC	CASSLEGGDYGYTF
TRBV16	-	TRBJ2-7	-	TGTGCCAGCAGCCAGAAGGGACTTCCCTACGAGCAGTACTTC	CASSQKGLPYEQYF
TRBV5-1	-	TRBJ2-3	TRBD2	TGCGCCAGCAGCTTGTTGCGGGGGGGAGATACGCAGTATTTT	CASSLLRGGDTQYF
TRBV5-5	-	TRBJ2-5	TRBD1	TGTGCCAGCAGCTTAGGGGGACAGTCCGTAGAGACCCAGTACTTC	CASSLGGQSVETQYF
TRBV5-1	-	TRBJ2-1	-	TGCGCCAGCAGCTTGGGGGCTCAAGGTGAGCAGTTCTTC	CASSLGAQGEQFF
TRBV6-4	-	TRBJ2-3	TRBD2	TGTGCCAGCGCCTGGACTAGCGAGAATACGCAGTATTTT	CASAWTSENTQYF
TRBV4-2	-	TRBJ1-4	-	TGTGCCAGCAGCCAAGGGAACCCAACGGGGTCGGAAAAACTGTTTTTT	CASSQGNPTGSEKLFF
TRBV19	-	TRBJ1-4	-	TGTGCCAGTAGCCCCCTGATGGCAACTAATGAAAAACTGTTTTTT	CASSPLMATNEKLFF
TRBV30	-	TRBJ2-3	-	TGTGCCTGGAGTGTAGGGCGGGCAGGAGCAGATACGCAGTATTTT	CAWSVGRAGADTQYF
TRBV18	few	TRBJ2-6	-	TGTGCCAGCTCACCACCGTGGGACTTCACCTCTGGGGCCAACGTCCTGACTTTC	CASSPPWDFTSGANVLTF
TRBV5-1	-	TRBJ1-3	-	TGCGCCAGCAGCTTTTCGGGGAACTCTGGAAACACCATATATTTT	CASSFSGNSGNTIYF
TRBV6-6	few	TRBJ1-5	-	TGTGCCAGCAGAAGGACAGATAGCAATCAGCCCCAGCATTTT	CASRRTDSNQPQHF
TRBV5-1	-	TRBJ2-3	-	TGCGCCAGCACCGTATCCCCGGGGACAGATACGCAGTATTTT	CASTVSPGTDTQYF
TRBV25-1	-	TRBJ1-1	-	TGTGCCAGCAGTGAGGTTGGGGTGGACACTGAAGCTTTCTTT	CASSEVGVDTEAFF
TRBV28	-	TRBJ2-7	-	TGTGCCAGCAGTTCGGACCGTTCCTACGAGCAGTACTTC	CASSSDRSYEQYF
TRBV7-9	-	TRBJ2-3	TRBD2	TGTGCCACACAAGGGGAGGGTGGAGCAGATACGCAGTATTTT	CATQGEGGADTQYF
TRBV5-1	-	TRBJ2-3	TRBD1	TGCGCCAGCAGCTTACAGGGGCCCGGAACAGATACGCAGTATTTT	CASSLQGPGTDTQYF
TRBV5-1	few	TRBJ1-5	-	TGCGCCAGCAGCTTAGGCTTCAATCAGCCCCAGCATTTT	CASSLGFNQPQHF
TRBV5-1	-	TRBJ2-1	TRBD2	TGCGCCAGCAGCCGCGGGGGGAACAATGAGCAGTTCTTC	CASSRGGNNEQFF
TRBV5-5	-	TRBJ2-3	-	TGTGCCAGCAGCTCTGGAATAAGGGACGGGTCCACAGATACGCAGTATTTT	CASSSGIRDGSTDTQYF
TRBV5-6	once	TRBJ2-5	TRBD2	TGTGCCAGCACTAGGACTAGCGGGGACTTGTACCAAGAGACCCAGTACTTC	CASTRTSGDLYQETQYF
TRBV4-1	once	TRBJ2-7	-	TGCGCCAGCAGCCTATGGACAGAAAAGTCCTACGAGCAGTACTTC	CASSLWTEKSYEQYF
TRBV6-5	-	TRBJ1-1	-	TGTGCCAGCAGTCAACCGGGACAACGGAACACTGAAGCTTTCTTT	CASSQPGQRNTEAFF
TRBV5-1	-	TRBJ2-2	TRBD2	TGCGCCAGCGAAGCAGCGGGGACCGGGGAGCTGTTTTTT	CASEAAGTGELFF
TRBV7-9	-	TRBJ2-7	TRBD1	TGTGCCAGCAGCCCCCAAGGGACAGGGGCAGCCGAGCAGTACTTC	CASSPQGTGAAEQYF
TRBV6-5	-	TRBJ1-2	TRBD1	TGTGCCAGCAGCATCGGGACAGGCTATGGCTACACCTTC	CASSIGTGYGYTF
TRBV27	-	TRBJ1-4	-	TGTGCCAGCCGGTCATGGGTGGCAACTAATGAAAAACTGTTTTTT	CASRSWVATNEKLFF
TRBV5-1	-	TRBJ2-2	TRBD1	TGCGCCAGCAGCTTGGCAAGGGACAGGGTGTCCGGGGAGCTGTTTTTT	CASSLARDRVSGELFF
TRBV5-1	-	TRBJ2-7	-	TGCGCCAGCAGCTTGGCACTTAGCTCCTACGAGCAGTACTTC	CASSLALSSYEQYF
TRBV4-1	-	TRBJ1-1	-	TGCGCCAGCAGCCAATTTCCCGGACCGAGTGAAGCTTTCTTT	CASSQFPGPSEAFF
TRBV27	-	TRBJ2-7	TRBD1	TGTGCCAGCAGTTCTCCGACAGGGGCCTACGAGCAGTACTTC	CASSSPTGAYEQYF
TRBV4-1	-	TRBJ2-1	-	TGCGCCAGCAGCCAAAGGGGGTATAATGAGCAGTTCTTC	CASSQRGYNEQFF
TRBV6-5	-	TRBJ2-7	TRBD2	TGTGCCAGCAGTCGGACTAGCGGGGGACCCTACGAGCAGTACTTC	CASSRTSGGPYEQYF
TRBV5-1	-	TRBJ2-3	TRBD1	TGCGCCAGCAGCCCGGGACAGGGACAGGTTGCAGATACGCAGTATTTT	CASSPGQGQVADTQYF
TRBV5-1	-	TRBJ1-2	-	TGCGCCAGCAGCCAGGAGGGTAACTATGGCTACACCTTC	CASSQEGNYGYTF
TRBV5-1	once	TRBJ2-4	-	TGCGCCAGCAGCACCGAGGGAGGGGGCAAAAACATTCAGTACTTC	CASSTEGGGKNIQYF
TRBV19	-	TRBJ1-2	TRBD1	TGTGCCAGTAGTGGTTTGGACAGGACCGCTAACTATGGCTACACCTTC	CASSGLDRTANYGYTF
TRBV5-1	-	TRBJ1-3	-	TGCGCCAGCAGCGGCGGATCCTCTGGAAACACCATATATTTT	CASSGGSSGNTIYF
TRBV7-8	-	TRBJ1-1	-	TGTGCCAGCAGCTTAGTTGTTGGAGGGCCCGCTTTCTTT	CASSLVVGGPAFF